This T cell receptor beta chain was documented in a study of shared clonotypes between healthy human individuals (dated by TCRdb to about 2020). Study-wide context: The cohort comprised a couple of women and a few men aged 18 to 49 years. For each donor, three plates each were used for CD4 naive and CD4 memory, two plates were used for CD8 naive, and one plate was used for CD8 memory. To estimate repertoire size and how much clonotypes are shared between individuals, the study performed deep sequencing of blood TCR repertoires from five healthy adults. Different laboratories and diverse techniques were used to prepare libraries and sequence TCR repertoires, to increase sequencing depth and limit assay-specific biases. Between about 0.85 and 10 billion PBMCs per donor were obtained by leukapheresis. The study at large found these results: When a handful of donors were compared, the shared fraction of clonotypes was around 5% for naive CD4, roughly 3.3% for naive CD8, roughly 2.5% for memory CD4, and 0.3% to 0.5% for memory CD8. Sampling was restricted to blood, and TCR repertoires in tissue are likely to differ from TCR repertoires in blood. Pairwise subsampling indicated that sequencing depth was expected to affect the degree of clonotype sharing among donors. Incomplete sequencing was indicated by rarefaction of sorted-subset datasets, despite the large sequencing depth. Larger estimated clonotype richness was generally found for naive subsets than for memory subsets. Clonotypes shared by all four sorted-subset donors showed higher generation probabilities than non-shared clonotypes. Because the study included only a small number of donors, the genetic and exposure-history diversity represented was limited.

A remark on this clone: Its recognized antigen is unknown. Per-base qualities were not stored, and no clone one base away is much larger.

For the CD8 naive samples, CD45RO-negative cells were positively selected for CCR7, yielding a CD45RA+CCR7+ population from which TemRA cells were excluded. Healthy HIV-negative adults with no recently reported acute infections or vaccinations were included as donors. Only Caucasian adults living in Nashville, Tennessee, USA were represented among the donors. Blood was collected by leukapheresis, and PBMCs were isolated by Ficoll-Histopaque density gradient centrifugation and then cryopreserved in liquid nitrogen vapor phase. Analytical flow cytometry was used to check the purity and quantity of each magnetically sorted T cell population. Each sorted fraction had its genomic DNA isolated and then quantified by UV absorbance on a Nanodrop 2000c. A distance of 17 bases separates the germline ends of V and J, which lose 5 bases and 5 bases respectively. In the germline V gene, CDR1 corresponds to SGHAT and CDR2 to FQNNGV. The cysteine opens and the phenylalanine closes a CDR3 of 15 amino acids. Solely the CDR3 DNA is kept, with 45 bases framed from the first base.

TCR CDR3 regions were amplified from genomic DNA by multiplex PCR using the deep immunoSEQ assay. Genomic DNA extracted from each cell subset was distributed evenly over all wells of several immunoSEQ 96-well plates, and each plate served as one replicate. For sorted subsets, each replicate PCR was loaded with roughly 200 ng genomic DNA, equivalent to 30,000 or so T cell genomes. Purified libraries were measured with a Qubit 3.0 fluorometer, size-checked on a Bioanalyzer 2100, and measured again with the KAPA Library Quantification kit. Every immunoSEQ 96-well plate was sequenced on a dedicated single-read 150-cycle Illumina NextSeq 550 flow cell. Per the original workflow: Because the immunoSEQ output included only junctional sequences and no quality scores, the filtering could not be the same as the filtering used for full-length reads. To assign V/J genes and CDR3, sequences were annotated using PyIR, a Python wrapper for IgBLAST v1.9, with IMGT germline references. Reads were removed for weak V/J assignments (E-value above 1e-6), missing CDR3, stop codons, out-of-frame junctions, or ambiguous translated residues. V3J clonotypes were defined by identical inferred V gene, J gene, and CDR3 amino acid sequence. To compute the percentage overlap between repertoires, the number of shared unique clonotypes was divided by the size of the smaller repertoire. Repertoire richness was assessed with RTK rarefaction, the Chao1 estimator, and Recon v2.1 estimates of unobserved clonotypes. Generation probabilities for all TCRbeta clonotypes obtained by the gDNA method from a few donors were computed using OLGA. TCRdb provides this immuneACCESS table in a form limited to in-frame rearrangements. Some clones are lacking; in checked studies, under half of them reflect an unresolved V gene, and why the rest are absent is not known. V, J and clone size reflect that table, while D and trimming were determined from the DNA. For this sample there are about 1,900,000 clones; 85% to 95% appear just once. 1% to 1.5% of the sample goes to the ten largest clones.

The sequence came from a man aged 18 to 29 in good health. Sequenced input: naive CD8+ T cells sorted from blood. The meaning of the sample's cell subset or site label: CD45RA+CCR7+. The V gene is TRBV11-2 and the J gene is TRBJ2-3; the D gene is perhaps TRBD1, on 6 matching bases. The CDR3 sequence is CASSTWDSGEDTQYF. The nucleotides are TGTGCCAGCAGCACATGGGATTCAGGGGAAGATACGCAGTATTTT.